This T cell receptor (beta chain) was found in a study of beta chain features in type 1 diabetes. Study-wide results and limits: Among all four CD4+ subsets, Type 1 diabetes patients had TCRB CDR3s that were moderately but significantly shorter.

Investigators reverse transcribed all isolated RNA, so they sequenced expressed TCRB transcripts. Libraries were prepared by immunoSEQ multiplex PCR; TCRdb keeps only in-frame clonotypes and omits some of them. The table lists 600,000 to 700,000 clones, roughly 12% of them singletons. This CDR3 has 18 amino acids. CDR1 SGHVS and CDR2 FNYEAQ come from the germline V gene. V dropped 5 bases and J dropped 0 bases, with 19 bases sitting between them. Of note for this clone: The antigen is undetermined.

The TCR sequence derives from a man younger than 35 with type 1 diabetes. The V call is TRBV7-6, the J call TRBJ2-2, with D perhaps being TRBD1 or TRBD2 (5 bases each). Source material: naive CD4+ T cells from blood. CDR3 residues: CASSGWDRITTNTGELFF. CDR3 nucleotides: TGTGCCAGCAGCGGATGGGACCGTATCACCACGAACACCGGGGAGCTGTTTTTT.